The 10 T cell receptor beta chains listed next were all sequenced from one sample in a study of blood T cell repertoires in COVID-19 (TCRdb year 2020). The library was obtained by the immunoSEQ multiplex PCR assay. Entries here come from immuneACCESS through TCRdb and include only in-frame sequences with V and J called. Some clones fail to appear in such tables; in the studies checked, an unresolved V gene covers under half of the shortfall, and the cause of the remainder is unknown. Within this sample are 40,000 or so clones, with around 86% of them counted one time only. The top ten constitute approximately 5.4% of the sample. The sequenced sample was peripheral blood. Every receptor here comes from a man aged 35-49 years with active COVID-19.

This clone was detected only a few times. This chain uses TRBV2 with TRBJ2-7, with 12 bases fitting TRBD2. CDR3 length: 14 residues. After removal of 4 bases from V and 6 bases from J, the junction contained 4 bases not matched to a gene. CDR1 and CDR2 (germline): SNHLY, FYNNEI. CDR3 in amino acids: CASSGTSGTSEQYF. The CDR3 coding sequence is TGTGCCAGCAGTGGGACTAGCGGGACCTCCGAGCAGTACTTC.

This clone came up a few times. This chain joins TRBV19 and TRBJ1-2, with D perhaps TRBD1 (6 bases). Germline V gene sequence: CDR1 LNHDA, CDR2 SQIVND (reference sequence). The CDR3 length is 15 residues. V lost 4 bases, J lost 7 bases, and 19 bases lay in between. CDR3 region: CASSTTGAGEFGYTF. The DNA of the CDR3 is TGTGCCAGTAGTACCACGGGTGCAGGGGAATTTGGCTACACCTTC.

V gene TRBV28 combines with J gene TRBJ1-1, with unresolved D. CDR1 and CDR2 (germline): MDHEN, SYDVKM. This CDR3 comprises 12 residues. V was cut by 4 bases and J by 4 bases, with 7 bases left in between. The CDR3 sequence: CASSWPSTEAFF. In DNA, the CDR3 is TGTGCCAGCAGTTGGCCATCCACTGAAGCTTTCTTT.

This sequence joins TRBV6-5 and TRBJ1-1, with D possibly TRBD1 on 5 matching bases. The length of the CDR3 is 11 residues. Germline CDR1 MNHEY, CDR2 SVGAGI. This CDR3 reads CETNRKTEAFF. In DNA, the CDR3 is TGTGAAACGAACAGGAAAACTGAAGCTTTCTTT.

The rearrangement uses TRBV24-1 and TRBJ1-2; weak D call: TRBD1 (5 bases). Deletions cut 5 bases from V and 10 bases from J, with 22 bases between. This CDR3 is 15 amino acids long. The germline CDR1 and CDR2 sequences are KGHDR and SFDVKD. The CDR3 sequence: CATSAPRAGKDYYTF. As DNA, the CDR3 is TGTGCCACCAGTGCACCACGGGCAGGGAAAGATTACTACACCTTC.

The chain is built from TRBV5-1 and TRBJ1-5, with a possible D match to TRBD1 (5 bases). This CDR3 has 14 residues. V was pared by 3 bases and J by 4 bases, with 11 bases between. Per germline, CDR1 SGHRS and CDR2 YFSETQ. The CDR3 nucleotides read TGCGCCAGCAGCTCACTCGGGGGGAATCAGCCCCAGCATTTT. It encodes CASSSLGGNQPQHF. The whole variable domain, remainder taken from reference TRBV5-1 and TRBJ1-5, is KAGVTQTPRYLIKTRGQQVTLSCSPISGHRSVSWYQQTPGQGLQFLFEYFSETQRNKGNFPGRFSGRQFSNSRSEMNVSTLELGDSALYLCASSSLGGNQPQHFGDGTRLSIL.

This sequence joins TRBV11-2 and TRBJ2-1, with TRBD2 matching 11 bases. Germline lookup yields CDR1 SGHAT and CDR2 FQNNGV. Germline trimming cut 1 base from V and 0 bases from J; bases unmatched to any gene: 8. This CDR3 has 19 amino acids. DNA of the CDR3: TGTGCCAGCAGCTTAGCCCCGGGGACTAGCGGCCCCTCCTACAATGAGCAGTTCTTC. Amino acids: CASSLAPGTSGPSYNEQFF.

This clone came up once. The chain uses TRBV3-1 (or the pseudogene TRBV3-2) and TRBJ2-1; TRBD2 matches at 11 bases. CDR1 LGHDT and CDR2 YNNKEL come from the germline V gene (reference sequence). The CDR3 has 15 amino acids. Trimming removed 5 bases from V and 4 bases from J; junction bases left unmatched: 4. The CDR3 protein is CASSEGTSGYNEQFF. The DNA of the CDR3 is TGTGCCAGCAGCGAGGGGACTAGCGGATACAATGAGCAGTTCTTC.

This clone has just a few counts. The chain has TRBV10-1 and TRBJ2-2, with a tentative D call TRBD1 (6 bases). Germline lookup yields CDR1 WNHNN and CDR2 SYGVQD (reference sequence). Trimming stripped 7 bases from V and 6 bases from J, with 12 bases between. The CDR3 extends over 13 amino acids. The CDR3 sequence: CASTQGSAGELFF. The CDR3 DNA reads TGCGCCAGCACACAGGGTTCGGCCGGGGAGCTGTTTTTT.

The rearrangement uses TRBV5-1 and TRBJ2-2, with TRBD1 matching over 8 bases. V was clipped by 3 bases and J by 5 bases; unmatched bases: 9. From germline, CDR1 is SGHRS and CDR2 YFSETQ. CDR3 length equals 16 residues. The CDR3 here is CASSWDPGGATGELFF. DNA of the CDR3: TGCGCCAGCAGCTGGGATCCAGGGGGCGCGACCGGGGAGCTGTTTTTT.